What follows describes a single T cell receptor (beta chain). Its antigen is not known. The junction and the germline gene differ at one end; a read error may be behind it. CDR1 and CDR2 (germline): SNHLY, FYNNEI. The length of the CDR3 is 14 residues. TCRdb itself ran the 5' RACE reads through MiXCR, one entry per CDR3 protein. This sample has 1.5 million to 2 million distinct CDR3 sequences, with about 32% found just once. This sample was taken from a study of identical twins. Notes on the study in general: Excess twin sharing in beta out-of-frame sequences was weaker. Fewer insertions were carried by abundant cord blood beta clonotypes, but none was seen in memory repertoires. Twin pairs' shared out-of-frame alpha sequences were enriched in low generation probability.

Sequenced material: cord blood. The chain is built from TRBV2 and TRBJ1-1; 10 nucleotides agree with TRBD1. The TCR sequence derives from a newborn girl in good health. This CDR3 is CASSRQGANAEAFF. In nucleotides, the CDR3 is TGTGCCAGCAGTCGACAGGGGGCGAACGCTGAAGCTTTCTTT.